The 32 T cell receptor beta chains in this list originate from one sample, sequenced in a study of blood T cell repertoires in COVID-19. The table came from immunoSEQ multiplex PCR; TCRdb's copy has only in-frame clones and leaves some out. In the table there are about 120,000 clones, around 83% of which are singletons. The sample consisted of peripheral blood. The receptor set was obtained from a man in his 60s with acute or convalescent COVID-19.

This clone was seen repeatedly, ten times or more. Written as DNA, the CDR3 is TGTGCCAGCAGTCGTTCGGGGGGGGGATGGCCCCAGCATTTT. Translating gives CASSRSGGGWPQHF. V and J are TRBV28 and TRBJ1-5; the D gene is possibly TRBD1 (5 bases). Looked up from germline, CDR1 is MDHEN and CDR2 is SYDVKM. The CDR3 has 14 residues. V lost 5 bases and J 9 bases, leaving 17 bases between the germline ends. The full variable domain, rest sourced from reference TRBV28 and TRBJ1-5, is DVKVTQSSRYLVKRTGEKVFLECVQDMDHENMFWYRQDPGLGLRLIYFSYDVKMKEKGDIPEGYSVSREKKERFSLILESASTNQTSMYLCASSRSGGGWPQHFGDGTRLSIL.

This chain connects TRBV6-5 to TRBJ2-3; tentative D call: TRBD1 (6 bases). The CDR3 runs to 15 residues. Germline CDR1 MNHEY, CDR2 SVGAGI. Trimming shortened V by 7 bases and J by 1 base, and 15 bases separated the two germline ends. This chain's CDR3 is CASTDTGSGTDTQYF. CDR3 in DNA: TGTGCCAGCACCGACACAGGGTCGGGCACAGATACGCAGTATTTT.

In its sample, this clone was seen many times. This rearrangement joins TRBV15 to TRBJ1-6; maybe TRBD1 (5 bases). CDR1 and CDR2 (germline): LNHNV, YYDKDF (reference sequence). The CDR3 is 15 amino acids. V gave up 0 bases and J gave up 9 bases, with 12 bases separating them. The CDR3 bases are TGTGCCACCAGCAGAGATGGGGAGGGGCCTTCACCCCTCCACTTT. Its protein is CATSRDGEGPSPLHF. The whole variable domain, filled in from reference TRBV15 and TRBJ1-6, reads DAMVIQNPRYQVTQFGKPVTLSCSQTLNHNVMYWYQQKSSQAPKLLFHYYDKDFNNEADTPDNFQSRRPNTSFCFLDIRSPGLGDTAMYLCATSRDGEGPSPLHFGNGTRLTVT.

The chain has TRBV19 and TRBJ2-7, with D perhaps matching TRBD2 (6 bases). The ends were cut back, 3 bases at V and 2 bases at J, with 17 bases in the middle. Germline V gives CDR1 LNHDA, CDR2 SQIVND (reference sequence). This CDR3 has 16 amino acids. The CDR3 loop is CASSILGGNRPYEQYF. In DNA, the CDR3 is TGTGCCAGTAGTATTCTTGGCGGGAACCGCCCCTACGAGCAGTACTTC.

The chain recombines TRBV28 with TRBJ2-4; 7 bases align to TRBD2. Germline V gene sequence: CDR1 MDHEN, CDR2 SYDVKM. Trimming cost V 4 bases and J 0 bases; bases outside gene matches: 3. The CDR3 runs 15 residues. CDR3 nucleotide sequence: TGTGCCAGCAGTTCCGGGAGGCCAGCCAAAAACATTCAGTACTTC. This codes for CASSSGRPAKNIQYF.

The chain joins TRBV27 to TRBJ2-7; weak D call: TRBD2 (5 bases). Trimming removed 4 bases at V and 0 bases at J, with 10 bases between. CDR1 is MNHEY and CDR2 is SMNVEV in the germline V gene (reference sequence). This CDR3 is 14 amino acids long. The CDR3 region is CASSSADASYEQYF. CDR3 DNA sequence: TGTGCCAGCAGTTCAGCGGACGCCTCCTACGAGCAGTACTTC.

The V call is TRBV7-9, the J call TRBJ1-1; D might be TRBD1 (5 bases). The V gene lost 4 bases and the J gene lost 0 bases, with 12 bases spanning the gap. CDR3 size: 15 residues. Germline values: CDR1 SEHNR, CDR2 FQNEAQ (reference sequence). The CDR3 is CASSSSAGLNTEAFF. In DNA, the CDR3 is TGTGCCAGCAGCTCCTCCGCAGGGCTGAACACTGAAGCTTTCTTT.

V gene TRBV18 combines with J gene TRBJ2-3; 9 bases map to TRBD1. With 3 bases clipped from V and 0 bases from J, the junction kept 4 bases outside the gene matches. The CDR3 length is 16 residues. Germline CDR1 is KGHSH and CDR2 is LQKENI. CDR3 in amino acids: CASSPAGTGSTDTQYF. In DNA, the CDR3 is TGTGCCAGCTCACCGGCCGGGACAGGGAGCACAGATACGCAGTATTTT.

This clone turned up a few times. The chain joins TRBV6-1 to TRBJ2-2; 11 bases fit TRBD2. Germline CDR1 MNHNS, CDR2 SASEGT. V trimming: 6 bases; J trimming: 6 bases; junction bases outside the gene matches: 9. The CDR3 is 16 residues long. CDR3 sequence reads: CASRELAGVQSGELFF. CDR3 DNA sequence: TGTGCCAGCAGGGAACTAGCGGGAGTTCAGTCCGGGGAGCTGTTTTTT.

A remark on this clone: Other DNA sequences in this sample translate to the same CDR3. The V and J genes are TRBV5-8 and TRBJ1-5, with a weak D call TRBD1 (6 bases). Germline loops: CDR1 SGHTS, CDR2 YDEGEE. The CDR3 has 15 residues. The V gene lost 0 bases and the J gene lost 1 base, with 8 bases spanning the gap. This chain's CDR3 is CASSLGQESNQPQHF. The CDR3 DNA follows: TGTGCCAGCAGCTTGGGACAGGAAAGCAATCAGCCCCAGCATTTT.

J is TRBJ1-4 and V is TRBV5-1; D is uncertain. The CDR3 has 14 amino acids. The germline V and J ends were trimmed by 7 bases and 8 bases, with 18 bases remaining between them. Germline V lookup: CDR1 SGHRS, CDR2 YFSETQ. The DNA for the CDR3 is TGCGCCAGCGGGAATGCGGCAACGGGGGAAAAACTGTTTTTT. Amino acids: CASGNAATGEKLFF.

The CDR3 here is CASSEKQGDGAFF. In nucleotides, the CDR3 is TGTGCCAGCAGTGAAAAACAGGGAGATGGAGCTTTCTTT. The rearrangement links TRBV6-1 to TRBJ1-1, with TRBD1 as a possible D gene (6 bases). The CDR3 sequence is 13 residues long. Looked up from germline, CDR1 is MNHNS and CDR2 is SASEGT. With 2 bases removed from V and 10 bases from J, the gap between germline ends came to 14 bases.

CDR3 nucleotide sequence: TGTGCCAGCAGCCCTGCGGGGGCCAACGTCCTGACTTTC. Translation gives CASSPAGANVLTF. The chain uses TRBV5-4 and TRBJ2-6; D is ambiguous. The germline CDR1 and CDR2 sequences are SGHNT and YYREEE (reference sequence). The germline V and J ends were trimmed by 4 bases and 4 bases, with 6 bases remaining between them. CDR3 length equals 13 residues.

V gene TRBV7-2 combines with J gene TRBJ2-3; TRBD2 agrees at 14 bases. V dropped 1 base and J dropped 5; count of bases not matched to a gene: 2. The CDR3 is 16 amino acids. Germline-derived CDR1 and CDR2 are SGHTA and FQGNSA. The CDR3 nucleotides read TGTGCCAGCAGCTTAGTGGGACTAGCGGGAGTAGATACGCAGTATTTT. The encoded protein is CASSLVGLAGVDTQYF.

This clone was seen once. The chain has TRBV13 and TRBJ2-5; D is possibly TRBD2 (5 bases). The V gene's germline CDR1 is PRHDT and CDR2 FYEKMQ (reference sequence). With 1 base removed from V and 2 bases from J, the gap between germline ends came to 11 bases. CDR3 length: 15 residues. The DNA of the CDR3 is TGTGCCAGCAGCTTAGATGGAGGCCTACAAGAGACCCAGTACTTC. It specifies CASSLDGGLQETQYF. Full variable domain (missing parts from reference TRBV13 and TRBJ2-5): AAGVIQSPRHLIKEKRETATLKCYPIPRHDTVYWYQQGPGQDPQFLISFYEKMQSDKGSIPDRFSAQQFSDYHSELNMSSLELGDSALYFCASSLDGGLQETQYFGPGTRLLVL.

This clone was observed many times. The chain has TRBV10-1 and TRBJ2-7; a possible D gene is TRBD2 (6 bases). The V gene's germline CDR1 is WNHNN and CDR2 SYGVQD (reference sequence). V shed 0 bases and J shed 7 bases, with 13 bases lying between them. The CDR3 totals 14 residues. The CDR3 bases are TGCGCCAGCAGTGAGTCGGCGGGATCGGGGGAGCAGTACTTC. This codes for CASSESAGSGEQYF.

This CDR3 reads CASSSGLAGPNEQFF. The CDR3 nucleotides read TGTGCCAGCTCATCGGGACTAGCGGGGCCAAATGAGCAGTTCTTC. The chain employs TRBV18 and TRBJ2-1; 13 bases map to TRBD2. V lost 5 bases to trimming and J lost 7 bases; unmatched junction nucleotides: 5. The germline V gene has CDR1 KGHSH and CDR2 LQKENI. There are 15 residues in the CDR3.

This clone appeared a single time. This chain joins TRBV30 and TRBJ2-1; TRBD2 matches 8 bases. The CDR3 totals 13 residues. CDR1 is GTSNPN and CDR2 is SVGIG in the germline V gene (reference sequence). J lost 5 bases, V lost 7 bases, and 7 bases had no gene match. In DNA form, the CDR3 reads TGTGCCTCCGCTAGCGGGTCTGACAATGAGCAGTTCTTC. Translating gives CASASGSDNEQFF.

This chain joins TRBV11-1 and TRBJ2-2, with D unclear. This CDR3 is 12 amino acids long. V lost 5 bases and J lost 6, with 7 bases in between. In germline, CDR1 is SGHAT, CDR2 FQDESV (reference sequence). The chain's CDR3 is CASSPPAGELFF. In DNA, the CDR3 is TGTGCCAGCAGCCCTCCGGCCGGGGAGCTGTTTTTT.

V gene TRBV4-1 combines with J gene TRBJ1-5; 10 bases map to TRBD1. Germline CDR1 and CDR2: MGHRA and YSYEKL. V trimming: 4 bases; J trimming: 7 bases; junction bases outside the gene matches: 16. The length of the CDR3 is 18 residues. The CDR3 nucleotides read TGCGCCAGCAGCCCTGGGACAGGGGCGATCGGTCGTGTCCAGCCCCAGCATTTT. Its translation is CASSPGTGAIGRVQPQHF.

The chain carries TRBV5-1 and TRBJ2-7, with 11 positions matching TRBD1. Trimming took 2 bases from V and 5 from J; bases not matched to a gene: 6. The CDR3 contains 15 residues. CDR1 and CDR2 (germline): SGHRS, YFSETQ. Here the CDR3 reads CASSFGTGGSHEQYF. The DNA for the CDR3 is TGCGCCAGCAGCTTCGGGACAGGGGGTTCCCACGAGCAGTACTTC.

The gene calls are TRBV7-3 and TRBJ1-1, with D hard to call. Germline loops: CDR1 SGHTA, CDR2 FQGTGA. The CDR3 consists of 14 residues. Trimming removed 2 bases from V and 5 bases from J, with 12 bases in between. The CDR3: CASSLLSEGTEAFF. The CDR3 DNA reads as TGTGCCAGCAGCTTACTCTCCGAGGGAACTGAAGCTTTCTTT.

This chain joins TRBV18 and TRBJ2-2; D uncertain. The CDR3 is made up of 13 amino acids. Looked up from germline, CDR1 is KGHSH and CDR2 is LQKENI. The V gene lost 1 base and the J gene lost 6 bases, with 6 bases spanning the gap. The chain's CDR3 is CASSPRRAGELFF. In DNA, the CDR3 is TGTGCCAGCTCACCACGACGGGCCGGGGAGCTGTTTTTT.

The rearrangement joins TRBV5-1 to TRBJ1-4; D is ambiguous. The V gene's germline CDR1 is SGHRS and CDR2 YFSETQ. V lost 5 bases and J 7 bases, leaving 12 bases between the germline ends. The CDR3 length is 13 residues. The CDR3 nucleotides are TGCGCCAGCAGACGGGAACCTTCTGAAAAACTGTTTTTT. Its protein product is CASRREPSEKLFF.

Only one count was recorded for this clone. V usage is TRBV9 and J usage is TRBJ2-2, with D perhaps TRBD1 (6 bases). The ends were cut back, 4 bases at V and 6 bases at J, with 16 bases in the middle. There are 15 residues in the CDR3. Germline loops: CDR1 SGDLS, CDR2 YYNGEE. The CDR3 protein is CASSPRNRVAGELFF. CDR3 coding DNA: TGTGCCAGCAGCCCCAGGAACAGGGTGGCCGGGGAGCTGTTTTTT.

This chain joins TRBV18 and TRBJ2-3; 11 bases are a match to TRBD2. Germline CDR1 and CDR2: KGHSH and LQKENI. The V gene end was trimmed by 6 bases and the J gene end by 4 bases; junction bases not matched to a gene: 12. The CDR3 is 17 amino acids. Here the CDR3 reads CASSYIQGLAAADTQYF. Written as DNA, the CDR3 is TGTGCCAGCTCGTATATACAGGGACTAGCGGCGGCAGATACGCAGTATTTT.

This sequence joins TRBV5-1 and TRBJ2-1; a weak D match, TRBD1 (5 bases). This CDR3 has 14 amino acids. CDR1 is SGHRS and CDR2 is YFSETQ in the germline V gene. V lost 0 bases, J lost 7 bases, and 11 bases lay in between. DNA of the CDR3: TGCGCCAGCAGCTTGGAAGGGGCGGATAATGAGCAGTTCTTC. This gives the protein CASSLEGADNEQFF.

This rearrangement joins TRBV28 to TRBJ2-3, with 7 bases that match TRBD1. The germline CDR1 and CDR2 sequences are MDHEN and SYDVKM. This CDR3 is 15 amino acids long. The ends lost 6 bases at V and 3 bases at J; junction bases unmatched: 9. The CDR3 loop is CASRGQAKGTDTQYF. DNA for the CDR3: TGTGCCAGCAGAGGACAGGCCAAAGGGACAGATACGCAGTATTTT. Complete variable domain (other parts from reference TRBV28 and TRBJ2-3): DVKVTQSSRYLVKRTGEKVFLECVQDMDHENMFWYRQDPGLGLRLIYFSYDVKMKEKGDIPEGYSVSREKKERFSLILESASTNQTSMYLCASRGQAKGTDTQYFGPGTRLTVL.

V gene TRBV27 combines with J gene TRBJ1-1; D not resolved. The CDR3 sequence is 14 residues long. Germline V lookup: CDR1 MNHEY, CDR2 SMNVEV (reference sequence). The germline V and J ends were trimmed by 10 bases and 1 base, with 16 bases remaining between them. Written as DNA, the CDR3 is TGTGCCACCGCGAACAATCCGGGGAACACTGAAGCTTTCTTT. Protein product: CATANNPGNTEAFF.

This rearrangement joins TRBV5-4 to TRBJ2-3, with 8 bases fitting TRBD2. Germline assignment: CDR1 SGHNT and CDR2 YYREEE (reference sequence). Unmatched junction bases numbered 10, after V lost 10 bases and J lost 0 bases. This CDR3 contains 15 residues. CDR3: CAFRLAGHSTDTQYF. Written as DNA, the CDR3 is TGTGCCTTCAGGCTAGCGGGCCATAGCACAGATACGCAGTATTTT.

J is TRBJ1-5 and V is TRBV28, with 8 bases lining up with TRBD1. Germline CDR1 MDHEN, CDR2 SYDVKM. The CDR3 has 15 amino acids. V gave up 3 bases and J gave up 1 base; unmatched junction bases: 2. CDR3 nucleotide sequence: TGTGCCAGCAGTTTTACAGGGGGAAGCAATCAGCCCCAGCATTTT. Its translation is CASSFTGGSNQPQHF.

The chain employs TRBV9 and TRBJ2-3; D possibly corresponds to TRBD2 (6 bases). Germline values: CDR1 SGDLS, CDR2 YYNGEE. The CDR3 runs to 15 residues. V gave up 3 bases and J gave up 3 bases, with 14 bases separating them. The CDR3 here is CASSGGGMRTDTQYF. The CDR3, as DNA: TGTGCCAGCAGCGGGGGCGGGATGAGAACAGATACGCAGTATTTT.